The rows below give T cell receptor beta chains drawn from one sample of a study of blood T cell repertoires in COVID-19. The table came from immunoSEQ multiplex PCR; TCRdb's copy has only in-frame clones and leaves some out. The data show some 74,000 clones, roughly 91% seen once. The specimen was peripheral blood. All receptors derive from a man aged 50 to 59 with active COVID-19. The CDR3 runs from the conserved cysteine through the conserved F or W. A D gene is named only where the DNA matches it firmly. Only some rows state a clone size, as once, few, many or a class for expanded clones.

clone_size j_call d_call v_call cdr3_nt cdr3_aa
few TRBJ1-6 . TRBV27 TGTGCCAGCAGTTTCGCCGGGAGCTCACCCCTCCACTTT CASSFAGSSPLHF
once TRBJ1-4 TRBD1 TRBV5-1 TGCGCCAGCAGCTGGGGGACAGGGGTGACGGGGGTGACTAATGAAAAACTGTTTTTT CASSWGTGVTGVTNEKLFF
. TRBJ1-1 . TRBV7-9 TGTGCCAGCAGCTTACGAGACAGTTTTGCTTCTGAAGCTTTCTTT CASSLRDSFASEAFF
. TRBJ2-5 . TRBV21-1 TGTGCCAGCAGCAAAGCGCGGGCGGGAGGGGGGACTCAAGAGACCCAGTACTTC CASSKARAGGGTQETQYF
once TRBJ2-1 TRBD2 TRBV4-2 TGTGCCAGCAGCGAACTAGCGGGAGGGAATGAGCAGTTCTTC CASSELAGGNEQFF
. TRBJ2-3 . TRBV30 TGTGCCTGGAGTGTGGGGCGAACTACTAGCACAGATACGCAGTATTTT CAWSVGRTTSTDTQYF
. TRBJ1-2 . TRBV24-1 TGTGCCACCAGTGACTCCAGGGGACCCTATGGCTACACCTTC CATSDSRGPYGYTF
. TRBJ1-1 TRBD1 TRBV6-1 TGTGCCAGCAGTGACCAGGGGGCCATGAACACTGAAGCTTTCTTT CASSDQGAMNTEAFF
once TRBJ1-5 . TRBV11-2 TGTGCCAGCAGCTTAGAGGGCGGCAATCAGCCCCAGCATTTT CASSLEGGNQPQHF
. TRBJ2-5 . TRBV27 TGTGCCGAACAAGTTGGCAAAAAGACCCAGTACTTC CAEQVGKKTQYF
. TRBJ2-7 TRBD1 TRBV19 TGTGCCAGTAGTAGGGGGACAGGCCAAAGCTCCTACGAGCAGTACTTC CASSRGTGQSSYEQYF